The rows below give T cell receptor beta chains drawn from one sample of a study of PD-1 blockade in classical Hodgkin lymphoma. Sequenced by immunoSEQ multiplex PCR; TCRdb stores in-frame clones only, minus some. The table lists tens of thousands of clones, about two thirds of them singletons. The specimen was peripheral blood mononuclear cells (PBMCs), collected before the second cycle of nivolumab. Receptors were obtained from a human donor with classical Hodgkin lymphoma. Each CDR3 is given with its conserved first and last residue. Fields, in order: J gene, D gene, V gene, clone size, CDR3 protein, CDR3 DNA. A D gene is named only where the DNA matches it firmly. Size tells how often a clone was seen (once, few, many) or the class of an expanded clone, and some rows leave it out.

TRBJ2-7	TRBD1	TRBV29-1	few	CSGQGDSYEQYF	TGCAGCGGACAGGGGGACTCCTACGAGCAGTACTTC
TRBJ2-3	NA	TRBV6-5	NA	CASSYLGSTDTQYF	TGTGCCAGCAGTTACTTGGGATCCACAGATACGCAGTATTTT
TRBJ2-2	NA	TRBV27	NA	CASSYSGAGTGELFF	TGTGCCAGCAGTTACTCCGGGGCGGGCACCGGGGAGCTGTTTTTT
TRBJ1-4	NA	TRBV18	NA	CASSPLTQVGEKLFF	TGTGCCAGCTCACCACTTACCCAAGTGGGTGAAAAACTGTTTTTT
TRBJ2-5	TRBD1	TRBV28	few	CASITGTGGRATQYF	TGTGCCAGCATAACCGGGACAGGGGGCCGGGCGACCCAGTACTTC
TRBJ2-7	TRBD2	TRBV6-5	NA	CASWGRVSYEQYF	TGTGCCAGCTGGGGGAGGGTCTCCTACGAGCAGTACTTC
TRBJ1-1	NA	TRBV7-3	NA	CASSLWGGAGENTEAFF	TGTGCCAGCAGCTTATGGGGAGGGGCAGGGGAGAACACTGAAGCTTTCTTT
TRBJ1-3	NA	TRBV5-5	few	CASSFKWDAGNTIYF	TGTGCCAGCAGCTTTAAGTGGGACGCAGGAAACACCATATATTTT
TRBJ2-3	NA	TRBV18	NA	CASSPGSGDTQYF	TGTGCCAGCTCACCAGGTTCGGGAGATACGCAGTATTTT
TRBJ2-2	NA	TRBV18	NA	CASSRGLAYTGELFF	TGTGCCAGCTCACGGGGGCTGGCGTACACCGGGGAGCTGTTTTTT
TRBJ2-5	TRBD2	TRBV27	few	CASSASGGRTQYF	TGTGCCAGCAGTGCTAGCGGGGGGCGGACCCAGTACTTC
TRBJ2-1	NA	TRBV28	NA	CASSLARAYNEQFF	TGTGCCAGCAGTTTAGCTAGGGCCTACAATGAGCAGTTCTTC
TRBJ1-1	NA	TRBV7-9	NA	CASSLGLSLAFF	TGTGCCAGCAGCTTAGGACTTTCTCTGGCTTTCTTT
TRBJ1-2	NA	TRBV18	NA	CASSPTAGDYGYTF	TGTGCCAGCTCACCAACGGCAGGGGACTATGGCTACACCTTC
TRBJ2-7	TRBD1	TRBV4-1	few	CASSRLNEGARYEQYF	TGCGCCAGCAGCCGCCTTAATGAGGGGGCGCGGTACGAGCAGTACTTC
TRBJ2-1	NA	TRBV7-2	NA	CASSLKFSVSSYNEQFF	TGTGCCAGCAGCTTAAAGTTCTCGGTGAGCTCCTACAATGAGCAGTTCTTC
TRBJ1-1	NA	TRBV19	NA	CASSVLRVGNTEAFF	TGTGCCAGTAGTGTTCTAAGGGTTGGGAACACTGAAGCTTTCTTT
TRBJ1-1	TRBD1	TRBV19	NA	CASSIDVYGGGSTNTEAFF	TGTGCCAGTAGTATAGACGTTTACGGAGGGGGCTCGACGAACACTGAAGCTTTCTTT
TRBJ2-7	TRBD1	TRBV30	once	CARQGQGTYEQYF	TGTGCCCGACAGGGACAGGGAACGTACGAGCAGTACTTC
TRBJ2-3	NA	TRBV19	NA	CARTRLAQYF	TGTGCCAGGACCAGACTAGCGCAGTATTTT
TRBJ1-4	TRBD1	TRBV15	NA	CAAGLGWTGSFSTNEKLFF	TGTGCCGCAGGCCTTGGCTGGACAGGGAGTTTTTCAACTAATGAAAAACTGTTTTTT
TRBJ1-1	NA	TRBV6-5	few	CASSYTSEAFF	TGTGCCAGCAGTTATACCAGTGAAGCTTTCTTT
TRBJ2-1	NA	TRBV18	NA	CASSLTRDNARGEQFF	TGTGCCAGCTCACTCACTCGGGACAATGCGAGGGGCGAGCAGTTCTTC
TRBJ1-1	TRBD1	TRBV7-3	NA	CASGTGMNTEAFF	TGTGCCAGCGGGACAGGGATGAACACTGAAGCTTTCTTT
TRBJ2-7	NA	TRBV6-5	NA	CASSYSQGYEQYF	TGTGCCAGCAGTTACTCGCAGGGCTACGAGCAGTACTTC
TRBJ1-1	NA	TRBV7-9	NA	CASSRSEGRERMAFF	TGTGCCAGCAGCCGATCGGAGGGCAGGGAAAGAATGGCTTTCTTT
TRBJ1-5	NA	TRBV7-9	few	CASSLGGFLAGPQHF	TGTGCCAGCAGCTTAGGCGGGTTCCTAGCGGGGCCCCAGCATTTT
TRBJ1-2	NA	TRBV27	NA	CASSLYAAGALDYGYTF	TGTGCCAGCAGTTTATACGCGGCAGGGGCGCTTGACTATGGCTACACCTTC
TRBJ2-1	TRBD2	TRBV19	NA	CASSIPPAGVNEQFF	TGTGCCAGTAGTATCCCCCCAGCGGGAGTTAATGAGCAGTTCTTC
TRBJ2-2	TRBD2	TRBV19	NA	CASSMRGLAGNTGELFF	TGTGCCAGTAGTATGCGAGGACTAGCGGGAAACACCGGGGAGCTGTTTTTT
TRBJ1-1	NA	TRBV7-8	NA	CASSLVGPLNTEAFF	TGTGCCAGCAGCTTAGTCGGCCCCTTGAACACTGAAGCTTTCTTT
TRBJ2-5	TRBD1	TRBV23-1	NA	CASSQRGQGAGETQYF	TGCGCCAGCAGTCAACGAGGACAGGGCGCCGGAGAGACCCAGTACTTC
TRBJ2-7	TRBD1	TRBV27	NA	CASSDRGYEQYF	TGTGCCAGCAGCGACAGGGGGTACGAGCAGTACTTC
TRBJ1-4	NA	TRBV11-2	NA	CASSLDPALNEKLFF	TGTGCCAGCAGCTTAGATCCAGCCCTTAATGAAAAACTGTTTTTT
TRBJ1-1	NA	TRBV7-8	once	CASSPGREAFF	TGTGCCAGCAGCCCAGGGAGGGAAGCTTTCTTT
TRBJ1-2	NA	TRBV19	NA	CASSGLGYTF	TGTGCCAGTAGCGGACTCGGGTACACCTTC
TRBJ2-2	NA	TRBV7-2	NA	CASSAVRFGELFF	NA
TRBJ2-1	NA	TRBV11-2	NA	CAMLNGNEQFF	TGTGCCATGCTGAATGGGAATGAGCAGTTCTTC
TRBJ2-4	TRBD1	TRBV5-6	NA	CASGTGGQNIQYF	TGTGCCAGTGGGACAGGGGGCCAAAACATTCAGTACTTC
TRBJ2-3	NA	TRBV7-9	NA	CASSLGGLSTDTQYF	TGTGCCAGCAGCTTGGGCGGGTTGAGCACAGATACGCAGTATTTT
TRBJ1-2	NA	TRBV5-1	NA	CASSTAGAGGYTF	TGCGCCAGCAGCACGGCGGGAGCGGGGGGCTACACCTTC
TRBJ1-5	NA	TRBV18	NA	CASSPVDSALNQPQHF	TGTGCCAGCTCACCGGTGGACAGCGCCCTTAATCAGCCCCAGCATTTT
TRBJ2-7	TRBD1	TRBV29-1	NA	CSVQGQGLGEQYF	TGCAGCGTCCAGGGACAGGGTCTGGGCGAGCAGTACTTC
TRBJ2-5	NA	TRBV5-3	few	CARSTTGTETQYF	TGTGCCAGAAGCACCACAGGGACAGAGACCCAGTACTTC
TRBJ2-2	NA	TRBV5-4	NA	CASSPRERVAGELFF	TGTGCCAGCAGCCCACGGGAAAGGGTGGCCGGGGAGCTGTTTTTT